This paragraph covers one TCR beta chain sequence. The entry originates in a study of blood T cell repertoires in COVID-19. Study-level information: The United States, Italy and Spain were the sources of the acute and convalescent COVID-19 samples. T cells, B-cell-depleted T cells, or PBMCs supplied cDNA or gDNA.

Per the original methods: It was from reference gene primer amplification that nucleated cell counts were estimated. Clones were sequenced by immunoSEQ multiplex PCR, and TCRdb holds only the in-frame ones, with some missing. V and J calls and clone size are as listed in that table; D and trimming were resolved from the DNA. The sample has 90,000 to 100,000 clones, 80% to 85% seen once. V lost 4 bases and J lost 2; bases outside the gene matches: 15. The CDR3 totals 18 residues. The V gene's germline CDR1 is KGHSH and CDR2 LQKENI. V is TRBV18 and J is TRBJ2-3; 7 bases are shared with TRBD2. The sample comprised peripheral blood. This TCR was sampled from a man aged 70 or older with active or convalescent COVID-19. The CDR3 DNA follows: TGTGCCAGCTCACGACTGACTGGAGCAAGCGGGAACACAGATACGCAGTATTTT. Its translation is CASSRLTGASGNTDTQYF.